This T cell receptor (beta chain) comes out of a study of T cells in tuberculosis. The table came from immunoSEQ multiplex PCR; TCRdb's copy has only in-frame clones and leaves some out. The sample records about 34,000 clones, approximately 93% being singletons. Time point noted: new active TB diagnosis, blood taken before or within 7 days of starting treatment. With regard to this clone: What it binds is not known.

Study results and limitations: Active tuberculosis TCR-alpha repertoires lay closer to GMM-specific TCRs than IGRA-negative controls, suggesting clonal expansion.

The CDR3 extends over 14 amino acids. Per germline, CDR1 SGHDT and CDR2 YYEEEE. V was pared by 4 bases and J by 2 bases, with 13 bases between. The chain is built from TRBV5-6 and TRBJ2-7; TRBD2 is a possible D gene (8 bases). This sample comprised PBMCs, obtained at tuberculosis diagnosis. The TCR comes from an adult with tuberculosis. This CDR3 reads CASSHSGTAYEQYF. The DNA for the CDR3 is TGTGCCAGCAGCCATAGCGGGACAGCCTACGAGCAGTACTTC.